The 25 T cell receptor beta chains below come from one sample, sequenced in a study of blood T cell repertoires in COVID-19. The table came from immunoSEQ multiplex PCR; TCRdb's copy has only in-frame clones and leaves some out. The sample has tens of thousands of clones; approximately 84% are singletons. Sequencing was done on a sample of peripheral blood. Receptor source: a man in his 70s with acute or convalescent COVID-19.

The chain couples TRBV13 to TRBJ2-1, with a possible D match to TRBD2 (6 bases). CDR3 length equals 14 residues. Germline V CDR1 and CDR2: PRHDT, FYEKMQ (reference sequence). Trimming stripped 4 bases from V and 8 bases from J, with 15 bases between. The CDR3 nucleotides are TGTGCCAGCAGCTCGACTGTACGGAGGGATGAGCAGTTCTTC. Translated: CASSSTVRRDEQFF.

V gene TRBV6-2 or TRBV6-3 combines with J gene TRBJ2-5, with TRBD1 as a possible D gene (5 bases). Germline-derived CDR1 and CDR2 are MNHEY and SVGEGT. Trimming removed 6 bases at V and 0 bases at J, with 17 bases between. The CDR3 is made up of 16 amino acids. As DNA, the CDR3 is TGTGCCAGCAGCTCCATTGACAGCCTGTACCAAGAGACCCAGTACTTC. This encodes CASSSIDSLYQETQYF.

The chain carries TRBV5-1 and TRBJ1-1, with a tentative D call TRBD1 (6 bases). V was cut by 4 bases and J by 7 bases, with 14 bases left in between. The CDR3 is 13 amino acids. Germline V CDR1 and CDR2: SGHRS, YFSETQ. Here the CDR3 DNA reads TGCGCCAGCAGCCCCTCCCAGGGGAATGAAGCTTTCTTT. Amino acids: CASSPSQGNEAFF.

This clone was counted between two and nine times. The rearrangement links TRBV27 to TRBJ1-5; the D gene is possibly TRBD1 (6 bases). V was trimmed by 0 bases and J by 1 base, leaving 19 bases between them. CDR3 length equals 19 residues. Germline lookup yields CDR1 MNHEY and CDR2 SMNVEV (reference sequence). The CDR3 region is CASSLSGGGLGRSNQPQHF. CDR3 coding DNA: TGTGCCAGCAGTTTATCGGGAGGGGGACTCGGGCGCAGCAATCAGCCCCAGCATTTT.

The chain carries TRBV7-9 and TRBJ1-2; no firm D call. This CDR3 spans 14 amino acids. V was pared by 5 bases and J by 2 bases, with 12 bases between. Germline V gene lookup returns CDR1 SEHNR and CDR2 FQNEAQ (reference sequence). The CDR3 is CASSPPGKNYGYTF. In nucleotides, the CDR3 is TGTGCCAGCAGCCCTCCGGGGAAGAACTATGGCTACACCTTC.

The CDR3 is CASSLAQGNEQFF. The CDR3 bases are TGTGCCAGCAGCTTGGCTCAGGGCAATGAGCAGTTCTTC. V and J are TRBV5-4 and TRBJ2-1, with D perhaps TRBD1 (5 bases). The CDR3 is made up of 13 amino acids. V was shortened by 0 bases and J by 6 bases, with 7 bases between the two germline ends. CDR1 SGHNT and CDR2 YYREEE come from the germline V gene (reference sequence).

The chain recombines TRBV11-2 with TRBJ2-1; 13 bases agree with TRBD2. Per the germline V gene, CDR1 is SGHAT and CDR2 is FQNNGV. The CDR3 loop spans 16 amino acids. Trimming at V came to 6 bases and at J to 9 bases, leaving 11 bases not matched to a gene. In DNA, the CDR3 is TGTGCCAGCAGTACCCTCCCGGGACTAGCGGGACGTGAGCAGTTCTTC. Encoded protein: CASSTLPGLAGREQFF.

This rearrangement joins TRBV29-1 to TRBJ2-1; 9 positions agree with TRBD1. The V gene end was trimmed by 7 bases and the J gene end by 8 bases; junction bases not matched to a gene: 9. CDR1 and CDR2 (germline): SQVTM, ANQGSEA. This CDR3 is built from 13 residues. CDR3 region: CSAIPGQGYEQFF. The CDR3 coding sequence is TGCAGCGCCATACCGGGACAGGGCTATGAGCAGTTCTTC.

This rearrangement joins TRBV5-1 to TRBJ2-5; TRBD2 agrees at 10 bases. This CDR3 spans 15 amino acids. The V gene's germline CDR1 is SGHRS and CDR2 YFSETQ. V shed 4 bases, J shed 9 bases, and the junction held 12 bases outside the gene matches. The CDR3 here is CASSPTPAGGPAQYF. In DNA form, the CDR3 reads TGCGCCAGCAGCCCTACCCCAGCGGGGGGGCCGGCCCAGTACTTC. Using reference TRBV5-1 and TRBJ2-5 for the parts outside the CDR3, the full variable domain is KAGVTQTPRYLIKTRGQQVTLSCSPISGHRSVSWYQQTPGQGLQFLFEYFSETQRNKGNFPGRFSGRQFSNSRSEMNVSTLELGDSALYLCASSPTPAGGPAQYFGPGTRLLVL.

The chain links TRBV9 to TRBJ2-1, with D perhaps TRBD2 (5 bases). Germline lookup yields CDR1 SGDLS and CDR2 YYNGEE. The CDR3 sequence is 12 residues long. V dropped 0 bases and J dropped 8 bases, with 6 bases sitting between them. The CDR3 protein is CASSVGEYEQFF. The DNA for the CDR3 is TGTGCCAGCAGCGTAGGGGAGTATGAGCAGTTCTTC.

The rearrangement uses TRBV28 and TRBJ2-7; 8 nucleotides align to TRBD1. The V gene end was trimmed by 4 bases and the J gene end by 0 bases; junction bases not matched to a gene: 5. The CDR3 length is 15 residues. Germline V gene lookup returns CDR1 MDHEN and CDR2 SYDVKM. In nucleotides, the CDR3 is TGTGCCAGCAGTTCCAATACAGGGGGCTCCTACGAGCAGTACTTC. Protein sequence: CASSSNTGGSYEQYF. The full variable domain, its missing parts supplied by reference TRBV28 and TRBJ2-7, is DVKVTQSSRYLVKRTGEKVFLECVQDMDHENMFWYRQDPGLGLRLIYFSYDVKMKEKGDIPEGYSVSREKKERFSLILESASTNQTSMYLCASSSNTGGSYEQYFGPGTRLTVT.

The chain joins TRBV3-1 (or the pseudogene TRBV3-2) to TRBJ1-4, with TRBD1 matching over 9 bases. The CDR3 is 16 amino acids. After removal of 3 bases from V and 7 bases from J, the junction contained 9 bases not matched to a gene. Germline V gene data show CDR1 as LGHDT and CDR2 as YNNKEL (reference sequence). The CDR3 sequence is CASSQPTGGAGEKLFF. The CDR3 region has the DNA TGTGCCAGCAGCCAGCCCACAGGGGGCGCGGGTGAAAAACTGTTTTTT.

This clone was seen just once. For the CDR3, the DNA is TGTGCCAGCAGCCCAAAAGATACGCAGTATTTT. It encodes CASSPKDTQYF. The J gene is TRBJ2-3, the V gene TRBV7-8, with no clear D. V was clipped by 5 bases and J by 5 bases, with 5 bases between them. From germline, CDR1 is SGHVS and CDR2 FQNEAQ. The CDR3 is 11 residues long.

This chain connects TRBV5-1 to TRBJ2-3; TRBD2 aligns across 10 bases. Losses at the gene ends were 9 bases for V and 0 bases for J; bases not matched to a gene: 13. Germline values: CDR1 SGHRS, CDR2 YFSETQ. This CDR3 is 17 amino acids long. DNA for the CDR3: TGCGCCACCAGAGGAGCGGGGGGGCCAGCGAGCACAGATACGCAGTATTTT. It yields the protein CATRGAGGPASTDTQYF.

This chain connects TRBV25-1 to TRBJ2-1; TRBD2 is a possible D gene (6 bases). V gave up 1 base and J gave up 6 bases, with 10 bases separating them. Looked up from germline, CDR1 is MGHDK and CDR2 is SYGVNS. The CDR3 contains 14 residues. The CDR3 is CASSEWGGGNEQFF. DNA of the CDR3: TGTGCCAGCAGTGAATGGGGAGGAGGCAATGAGCAGTTCTTC. The full variable domain, its missing parts supplied by reference TRBV25-1 and TRBJ2-1, is EADIYQTPRYLVIGTGKKITLECSQTMGHDKMYWYQQDPGMELHLIHYSYGVNSTEKGDLSSESTVSRIRTEHFPLTLESARPSHTSQYLCASSEWGGGNEQFFGPGTRLTVL.

This sequence joins TRBV7-8 and TRBJ1-1, with 9 nucleotides matching TRBD1. The CDR3 contains 13 residues. Germline CDR1 SGHVS, CDR2 FQNEAQ. J lost 5 bases, V lost 4 bases, and 2 bases had no gene match. The CDR3 DNA reads as TGTGCCAGCAGCTGGGGACAGGGAACTGAAGCTTTCTTT. Its protein is CASSWGQGTEAFF.

This clone appeared once. The gene calls are TRBV5-4 and TRBJ2-2; 8 bases map to TRBD2. This CDR3 region has 15 residues. Trimming at V came to 3 bases and at J to 4 bases, leaving 5 bases not matched to a gene. Germline CDR1 is SGHNT and CDR2 is YYREEE (reference sequence). The CDR3 nucleotides read TGTGCCAGCAGCTCCGGGACTAGACTCACCGGGGAGCTGTTTTTT. Protein: CASSSGTRLTGELFF.

This chain links TRBV4-3 with TRBJ2-1, with D possibly matching TRBD2 (5 bases). Germline V gene data show CDR1 as LGHNA and CDR2 as YSLEER. Trimming shortened V by 0 bases and J by 0 bases, and 12 bases separated the two germline ends. The CDR3 loop spans 17 amino acids. CDR3 loop: CASSQEAGLASYNEQFF. The CDR3, as DNA: TGCGCCAGCAGCCAAGAAGCTGGGCTAGCCTCCTACAATGAGCAGTTCTTC.

The chain is built from TRBV5-4 and TRBJ2-5, with 7 nucleotides matching TRBD1. This CDR3 is built from 13 residues. Germline assignment: CDR1 SGHNT and CDR2 YYREEE (reference sequence). J gave up 4 bases and V 3 bases, and 3 bases lay outside the gene matches. The CDR3 nucleotides read TGTGCCAGCAGCTCCCAGGGGGTAGAGACCCAGTACTTC. It codes for CASSSQGVETQYF. The full variable domain, in which reference TRBV5-4 and TRBJ2-5 provide the parts outside the CDR3, is ETGVTQSPTHLIKTRGQQVTLRCSSQSGHNTVSWYQQALGQGPQFIFQYYREEENGRGNFPPRFSGLQFPNYSSELNVNALELDDSALYLCASSSQGVETQYFGPGTRLLVL.

The chain has TRBV2 and TRBJ2-2; 7 nucleotides agree with TRBD1. The CDR3 totals 15 residues. The germline V gene has CDR1 SNHLY and CDR2 FYNNEI. V was clipped by 4 bases and J by 1 base; unmatched bases: 3. The CDR3 DNA follows: TGTGCCAGCAGTGGGACAGGAATGAACACCGGGGAGCTGTTTTTT. It is translated as CASSGTGMNTGELFF.

Concerning this clone itself: The junction departs from the called germline gene at one end, perhaps through a read error. The chain uses TRBV7-7 and TRBJ2-1, with D perhaps matching TRBD1 (5 bases). Germline V gene data show CDR1 as SSHAT and CDR2 as FNYEAQ (reference sequence). The CDR3 is made up of 11 amino acids. This CDR3 is CASSFRDEQFF. CDR3 bases: TGTGCTAGCAGCTTCAGGGATGAGCAGTTCTTC.

This chain connects TRBV9 to TRBJ2-2, with unresolved D. The CDR3 loop spans 15 amino acids. Trimming took 1 base from V and 1 from J, leaving 8 bases between them. From germline, CDR1 is SGDLS and CDR2 YYNGEE. CDR3 protein: CASSVLTGNTGELFF. For the CDR3, the DNA is TGTGCCAGCAGCGTACTGACGGGGAACACCGGGGAGCTGTTTTTT.

This chain connects TRBV12-5 to TRBJ1-2; tentative D call: TRBD1 (6 bases). The V gene's germline CDR1 is LGHNT and CDR2 FRNRAP. The CDR3 runs to 14 residues. V was shortened by 4 bases and J by 4 bases, with 13 bases between the two germline ends. Here the CDR3 reads CASGYGTSGYGYTF. In DNA form, the CDR3 reads TGTGCTAGTGGTTATGGGACATCCGGCTATGGCTACACCTTC.

The chain links TRBV19 to TRBJ2-7, with 11 bases aligning to TRBD1. CDR1 is LNHDA and CDR2 is SQIVND in the germline V gene (reference sequence). This CDR3 comprises 14 residues. Germline trimming cut 7 bases from V and 7 bases from J; bases unmatched to any gene: 9. The chain's CDR3 is CASTPGQGAWEQYF. CDR3 bases: TGTGCCAGTACCCCCGGACAGGGGGCGTGGGAGCAGTACTTC.

Here the CDR3 reads CASRQTDRGRNYGYTF. As DNA, the CDR3 is TGTGCCAGTAGGCAGACCGACAGGGGGCGTAACTATGGCTACACCTTC. The chain uses TRBV19 and TRBJ1-2; 10 bases agree with TRBD1. J gave up 1 base and V 6 bases, and 8 bases lay outside the gene matches. This CDR3 has 16 amino acids. Germline values: CDR1 LNHDA, CDR2 SQIVND (reference sequence).